This TCR beta chain was retrieved from a study of CD8 T cells in Susac syndrome. When the RNA was reverse transcribed, random hexamers were used with an input of roughly 0.45 to 1 ug. TCR beta CDR3 was amplified by immunoSEQ multiplex PCR. This amplification extended across 54 Vbeta and 13 Jbeta segments. TCRdb re-analysed the immunoSEQ multiplex PCR reads in MiXCR, keeping a single row per CDR3 protein. The sample comprises about 200,000 distinct CDR3 sequences, about 95% of which are singletons, and approximately 0.094% rests with the top ten. Germline loops: CDR1 GTSNPN, CDR2 SVGIG (reference sequence). The CDR3 consists of 13 residues. Trimming left V 2 bases short and J 1 base short, with 6 bases between. Overall study results and limits: An acknowledgment was made by the study that its TCR sequencing and HLA analysis involved relatively few individuals.

A note on this clonotype: The antigen remains undetermined.

The clonotype originates from a human donor in good health. Sequenced material: CD4+ T cells from PBMCs. The rearrangement uses TRBV30 and TRBJ1-5; weak D call: TRBD1 (5 bases). The CDR3 loop reads CAWSPGSNQPQHF. CDR3 sequence (DNA): TGTGCCTGGAGTCCAGGGAGCAATCAGCCCCAGCATTTT.